This TCR beta chain was identified during a study of blood T cell repertoires in COVID-19. At the level of the study: Acute and convalescent COVID-19 samples came from the United States, Italy and Spain.

Assay used: immunoSEQ multiplex PCR; TCRdb lists only in-frame clones, some missing. The sample shows under 300,000 clones, 80% to 95% of them seen only once. Across 24 US areas, participants ranged in age from about 18 to 90 years. Participants were placed into cohorts based on the clinical history they reported. Cohort 3 recovery required two negative PCRs, clearance, or symptom resolution. Trimming cost V 3 bases and J 4 bases; bases outside gene matches: 8. The germline V gene has CDR1 MNHNS and CDR2 SASEGT. The CDR3 covers 18 residues. This clonotype originated in a woman aged 18-29 years who had recovered from COVID-19. This chain connects TRBV6-1 to TRBJ2-2, with TRBD2 identical over 13 bases. The specimen was PBMCs or T cells enriched from blood (not recorded which). CDR3 sequence: CASSDPGLAGRVTGELFF. CDR3 coding DNA: TGTGCCAGCAGTGATCCGGGACTAGCGGGGCGGGTCACCGGGGAGCTGTTTTTT.